This TCR beta chain was captured in a study of T cells in Graves' hyperthyroidism and ophthalmopathy. The investigators amplified TCR beta CDR3 regions from RNA transcripts. TCR CDR3 regions were first amplified by RT-PCR with HTBI primers. From the multiplex PCR reads, TCRdb called clonotypes with MiXCR, one entry per CDR3 protein. The data contain approximately 690,000 distinct CDR3 sequences, less than 25% of them seen just once; the ten biggest clones take up approximately 30%. There are many counts of this clonotype. Germline V gene lookup returns CDR1 SGHAT and CDR2 FQNNGV. V was clipped by 5 bases and J by 6 bases, with 8 bases between them. This CDR3 is 11 amino acids long. Around 9.9 ml of fresh peripheral blood supplied the PBMCs.

This TCR derives from a man aged 25-45 years with Graves' ophthalmopathy. The sequenced sample consisted of blood. This sequence joins TRBV11-2 and TRBJ2-7, with D uncertain. The CDR3 region is CASSRESEQYF. The CDR3 nucleotides are TGTGCCAGCAGCCGAGAGTCCGAGCAGTACTTC. The full variable domain, rest sourced from reference TRBV11-2 and TRBJ2-7, is EAGVAQSPRYKIIEKRQSVAFWCNPISGHATLYWYQQILGQGPKLLIQFQNNGVVDDSQLPKDRFSAERLKGVDSTLKIQPAKLEDSAVYLCASSRESEQYFGPGTRLTVT.